The 28 T cell receptor beta chains below all came from one sample that was sequenced in a study of tumor and adjacent non-tumor tissue in lung cancer. TCRbeta libraries were built with three rounds of nested PCR, modified from ARM-PCR. TCRdb re-called the multiplex PCR reads with MiXCR, one entry per CDR3 protein. The repertoire has some 80,000 distinct CDR3 sequences, roughly two thirds of them found once; the top ten carry roughly 10%. The template was RNA from unsorted bulk tissue. Sequencing used lung tumor tissue. These receptors were collected from a woman between 40 and 50 years old with non-small cell lung cancer.

The chain is built from TRBV6-2 or TRBV6-3 and TRBJ1-2, with D perhaps matching TRBD1 (6 bases). The germline CDR1 and CDR2 sequences are MNHEY and SVGEGT. The CDR3 runs 14 residues. Trimming took off 7 bases at V and 5 bases at J, with 17 bases between the two ends. DNA of the CDR3: TGTGCCAGCAATTGGAAGGGGGTTGGATATGGCTACACCTTC. This encodes CASNWKGVGYGYTF.

In its sample, this clonotype was seen once. V usage is TRBV6-1 and J usage is TRBJ2-1; maybe TRBD1 (6 bases). Per the germline V gene, CDR1 is MNHNS and CDR2 is SASEGT. This CDR3 has 12 residues. V lost 7 bases, J lost 4 bases, and 8 bases lay in between. The CDR3 DNA is TGTGCCAGCACGGGACAATACAATGAGCAGTTCTTC. Amino acids: CASTGQYNEQFF.

With regard to this clonotype: Germline is not matched at one junction end, which may reflect a read error. The chain carries TRBV4-1 and TRBJ2-3; D is unresolved. Germline V lookup: CDR1 MGHRA, CDR2 YSYEKL. CDR3 size: 19 residues. In DNA, the CDR3 is TGCGCTAGCAGTTCCCCGGAACTACGTGGGCACATCGACACAGATACGCAGTATTTT. Translating it yields CASSSPELRGHIDTDTQYF.

This clonotype has a handful of counts. Mismatch with germline at one junction end may stem from a read error. CDR3 bases: TGTGCCAGCAGTACGGGTTCGGACTATGACTACACCTTC. Encoded protein: CASSTGSDYDYTF. The V gene is TRBV6-5, the J gene TRBJ1-2; D is unresolved. The germline V gene has CDR1 MNHEY and CDR2 SVGAGI. There are 13 residues in the CDR3.

The sample holds many counts of this clonotype. The genes are TRBV5-1 and TRBJ2-5; the match to TRBD1 covers 10 bases. V lost 5 bases and J lost 4; bases outside the gene matches: 8. This CDR3 comprises 15 residues. CDR1 SGHRS and CDR2 YFSETQ come from the germline V gene. The CDR3 region has the DNA TGCGCCAGCAGTTCCGGGACAGGGGTCCGAGAGACCCAGTACTTC. It translates to CASSSGTGVRETQYF.

Details on this clonotype: A much bigger clone sits one base away, suggesting this may be a read error. This chain links TRBV7-9 with TRBJ2-5; D is tentatively TRBD1 or TRBD2 (5 bases each). CDR1 is SEHNR, CDR2 FQNEAQ, per germline (reference sequence). CDR3 size: 11 residues. The CDR3 sequence is CASSLQGTRYF. CDR3 nucleotides: TGTGCCAGCAGCCTCCAAGGGACCCGGTACTTC.

As for this clonotype: A much larger clonotype is one base distant, so this may be a read error. The chain has TRBV7-9 and TRBJ2-7, with a weak D call TRBD2 (7 bases). This CDR3 comprises 14 residues. Germline V gives CDR1 SEHNR, CDR2 FQNEAQ (reference sequence). CDR3 residues: CASSQGGATYKQYF. The DNA for the CDR3 is TGTGCCAGCAGCCAAGGGGGGGCCACCTACAAGCAGTACTTC.

Regarding this clonotype: A much larger clone differs by one base, so this may be a read error. The chain has TRBV7-9 and TRBJ1-2, with a weak D call TRBD1 (5 bases). Per germline, CDR1 SEHNR and CDR2 FQNEAQ (reference sequence). The CDR3 contains 13 residues. The CDR3 DNA reads as TGTGCCGGCAGCTTAGCGGGGCCAAATGGCTACACCTTC. It specifies CAGSLAGPNGYTF.

Turning to this clonotype: The germline gene is not matched at one end of the junction; a read error may be the cause. The chain couples TRBV14 to TRBJ2-1, with 7 bases lining up with TRBD1. There are 14 residues in the CDR3. In germline, CDR1 is SGHDN, CDR2 FVKESK. The CDR3 loop reads CASSLLAPGTETFF. DNA for the CDR3: TGTGCCAGCAGCCTCTTGGCTCCCGGGACAGAGACGTTTTTC. The entire variable domain, with the rest obtained from reference TRBV14 and TRBJ2-1, is as follows: EAGVTQFPSHSVIEKGQTVTLRCDPISGHDNLYWYRRVMGKEIKFLLHFVKESKQDESGMPNNRFLAERTGGTYSTLKVQPAELEDSGVYFCASSLLAPGTETFFGPGTRLTVL.

In its sample, this clonotype was seen a few times. The CDR3 end shows no conserved phenylalanine or tryptophan, and so a read error is likely. The chain joins TRBV28 to TRBJ1-5, with D uncertain. Deletions cut 2 bases from V and 11 bases from J, with 10 bases between. This CDR3 has 12 amino acids. Germline CDR1 reads MDHEN; CDR2 reads SYDVKM. The CDR3 nucleotides are TGTGCCAGCAGTTTAGAAGGCTATGCCCAGCATTCT. It yields the protein CASSLEGYAQHS.

In regard to this clonotype: As the CDR3 is not closed by the conserved phenylalanine or tryptophan, this likely results from a read error. This chain joins TRBV11-2 and TRBJ2-1; 10 bases match TRBD2. The J call may be wrong; the DNA end is better matched by TRBJ2-7. Germline V gene data show CDR1 as SGHAT and CDR2 as FQNNGV. The CDR3 consists of 16 residues. Here the CDR3 DNA reads TGTGCCAGCAGCTTAGGGTCACTAGCGGGGCGCAATGAGCAGTACCTC. Translation: CASSLGSLAGRNEQYL.

This chain links TRBV11-2 with TRBJ2-1; D possibly corresponds to TRBD2 (6 bases). The CDR3 sequence is 11 residues long. Germline values: CDR1 SGHAT, CDR2 FQNNGV. CDR3 DNA: TGTACCGGCAGCCAAGGGAGGTGGCAGTTCTTC. Translation gives CTGSQGRWQFF.

The chain employs TRBV6-5 and TRBJ1-1; D possibly corresponds to TRBD1 (5 bases). The CDR3 runs to 14 residues. Germline-derived CDR1 and CDR2 are MNHEY and SVGAGI. V lost 7 bases and J lost 5, with 17 bases in between. CDR3 in amino acids: CASNRLGRDTEAFF. Written as DNA, the CDR3 is TGTGCCAGCAACAGACTGGGACGGGATACTGAAGCTTTCTTT.

This clonotype was seen only once. This may be a read error: a much more frequent sequence differs by one nucleotide. CDR3 amino acids: CASSQVYRVRYEQYF. As DNA, the CDR3 is TGTGCCAGCAGCCAAGTGTATAGGGTGCGGTACGAGCAGTACTTC. The rearrangement links TRBV14 to TRBJ2-7; no definite D call. Germline V gene lookup returns CDR1 SGHDN and CDR2 FVKESK. The CDR3 has 15 residues. Trimming removed 1 base from V and 4 bases from J, with 14 bases in between.

Of note for this clonotype: One end of the junction varies from germline; a read error may be responsible. The chain recombines TRBV6-1 with TRBJ2-5, with TRBD2 matching 10 bases. The CDR3 spans 21 residues. CDR1 and CDR2 from the germline V gene are MNHNS and SASEGT. CDR3 protein: CSSRWGFISGGYSYTQETQYF. The CDR3 DNA reads TGTTCCAGCAGATGGGGATTTATTAGCGGGGGGTATTCTTACACCCAAGAGACCCAATACTTC.

A word on this clonotype: Since no conserved phenylalanine or tryptophan closes the CDR3, a read error is the likely cause. The chain combines TRBV11-3 with TRBJ2-1, with D perhaps matching TRBD1 (6 bases). CDR1 is SGHNT and CDR2 is YENEEA in the germline V gene. V lost 8 bases and J lost 3, with 14 bases in between. This CDR3 has 14 amino acids. The CDR3 coding sequence is TGTGCCAGCGGCGAAGACAGGTTCTACAATGAGCAGTTCCTC. It codes for CASGEDRFYNEQFL.

By share, this clonotype ranks as medium-sized (0.01 to 0.1%). The V and J genes are TRBV11-2 and TRBJ1-4; 8 nucleotides match TRBD1. The V segment lost 5 bases and the J segment 7 bases; nucleotides outside the gene matches: 6. From germline, CDR1 is SGHAT and CDR2 FQNNGV. The CDR3 covers 14 residues. In nucleotides, the CDR3 is TGTGCCAGCAGCCCAGGGGGCTTGGGTGAAAAACTGTTTTTT. Translation gives CASSPGGLGEKLFF.

The chain employs TRBV12-3 or TRBV12-4 and TRBJ2-7, with no clear D. The length of the CDR3 is 12 residues. In DNA, the CDR3 is TGTACCATCACTGGGTGGGGTGGGGAGCAGTACTTC. Amino acid sequence: CTITGWGGEQYF.

The V and J genes are TRBV28 and TRBJ2-3, with 16 bases that match TRBD2. CDR1 is MDHEN and CDR2 is SYDVKM in the germline V gene. The CDR3 has 23 residues. CDR3 DNA: TGTACCGGCAGTTTGGCTCCGGGACTAGCGGGAGGGACTTATACCCTTAGCACAGATACGCAGTATTTT. Its protein product is CTGSLAPGLAGGTYTLSTDTQYF.

On this clonotype: Since a much larger clone is just one base distant, this may be a read error. The V and J genes are TRBV10-2 and TRBJ2-7; 8 bases match TRBD2. Germline V lookup: CDR1 WSHSY, CDR2 SAAADI. The CDR3 is made up of 15 amino acids. The CDR3 sequence: CASSVSSGPSYERYF. CDR3 nucleotides: TGCGCCAGCAGTGTATCTAGCGGGCCTTCCTACGAGCGGTACTTC.

As to this clonotype: One end of the junction fails to match germline, which may point to a read error. This chain links TRBV24-1 with TRBJ2-1; D not certain. The germline V gene has CDR1 KGHDR and CDR2 SFDVKD. The CDR3 covers 13 residues. The CDR3 sequence is CATQTRANNELFF. Written as DNA, the CDR3 is TGTGCCACCCAGACAAGGGCGAACAATGAGCTGTTCTTC.

There are many counts of this clonotype. This chain joins TRBV29-1 and TRBJ2-2, with TRBD2 matching over 8 bases. V dropped 5 bases and J dropped 4; count of bases not matched to a gene: 9. Germline values: CDR1 SQVTM, CDR2 ANQGSEA. The CDR3 spans 15 residues. Here the CDR3 DNA reads TGCAGCGTTAAATCGAGCGGGGGCCCCACCGGGGAGCTGTTTTTT. This translates into CSVKSSGGPTGELFF.

Details on this clonotype: A much larger clone differs from this one at a single base, so this may be a read error. The DNA of the CDR3 is TGCAGTGCCCAATGGGGCGGGACTAGCGCCATAGATACGCAGTATTTT. Its translation is CSAQWGGTSAIDTQYF. This chain uses TRBV20-1 with TRBJ2-3; TRBD2 aligns across 10 bases. The CDR3 totals 16 residues. Losses at the gene ends were 6 bases for V and 5 bases for J; bases not matched to a gene: 14. Per germline, CDR1 DFQATT and CDR2 SNEGSKA (reference sequence).

Turning to this clonotype: The junction and the germline gene differ at one end; a read error may be behind it. The rearrangement joins TRBV5-5 to TRBJ2-3, with no clear D. This CDR3 has 15 amino acids. CDR1 and CDR2 (germline): SGHKS, YYEKEE (reference sequence). The CDR3 sequence is CTSSLSDRGADTQYF. The DNA of the CDR3 is TGTACCAGCAGCCTGAGCGACCGAGGAGCAGATACGCAGTATTTT.

This clonotype was found a few times. Relative to the germline gene, one junction end is altered; a read error may explain this. V usage is TRBV11-2 and J usage is TRBJ2-3; D is tentatively TRBD1 or TRBD2 (5 bases each). The CDR3 consists of 16 residues. Germline loops: CDR1 SGHAT, CDR2 FQNNGV. DNA for the CDR3: TGTGCCAGCAGGCCTCCTATTGCGAGGGGCACAAATACGCAGTATTTT. The encoded protein is CASRPPIARGTNTQYF. Drawing the rest from reference TRBV11-2 and TRBJ2-3, the complete variable domain is EAGVAQSPRYKIIEKRQSVAFWCNPISGHATLYWYQQILGQGPKLLIQFQNNGVVDDSQLPKDRFSAERLKGVDSTLKIQPAKLEDSAVYLCASRPPIARGTNTQYFGPGTRLTVL.

The chain combines TRBV6-1 with TRBJ2-1; 8 positions match TRBD2. Per the germline V gene, CDR1 is MNHNS and CDR2 is SASEGT. Losses at the gene ends were 11 bases for V and 8 bases for J; bases not matched to a gene: 17. This CDR3 has 15 amino acids. CDR3 region: CACQGRGGVWDEQFF. The CDR3 bases are TGTGCCTGCCAGGGTCGGGGGGGGGTGTGGGATGAGCAGTTCTTC.

About this clonotype itself: A much larger clone differs from this one at a single base, so this may be a read error. This rearrangement joins TRBV6-5 to TRBJ2-2; TRBD2 might be the D (6 bases). Germline V gives CDR1 MNHEY, CDR2 SVGAGI. This CDR3 region has 13 residues. Here the CDR3 reads CTSSYTTAGGLFF. In DNA form, the CDR3 reads TGTACCAGCAGTTACACAACAGCCGGGGGGCTGTTTTTT.

As concerns this clonotype: This CDR3 is missing its conserved last phenylalanine or tryptophan, likely due to a read error. The limits of the CDR3 on the DNA are not certain, so only TCRdb's listed CDR3 is given. The V and J genes are TRBV21-1 and TRBJ1-2. TRBV21-1 is a listed pseudogene. Ends included, the CDR3 has 13 residues. The CDR3 spells CASSKCQGHGYTI.